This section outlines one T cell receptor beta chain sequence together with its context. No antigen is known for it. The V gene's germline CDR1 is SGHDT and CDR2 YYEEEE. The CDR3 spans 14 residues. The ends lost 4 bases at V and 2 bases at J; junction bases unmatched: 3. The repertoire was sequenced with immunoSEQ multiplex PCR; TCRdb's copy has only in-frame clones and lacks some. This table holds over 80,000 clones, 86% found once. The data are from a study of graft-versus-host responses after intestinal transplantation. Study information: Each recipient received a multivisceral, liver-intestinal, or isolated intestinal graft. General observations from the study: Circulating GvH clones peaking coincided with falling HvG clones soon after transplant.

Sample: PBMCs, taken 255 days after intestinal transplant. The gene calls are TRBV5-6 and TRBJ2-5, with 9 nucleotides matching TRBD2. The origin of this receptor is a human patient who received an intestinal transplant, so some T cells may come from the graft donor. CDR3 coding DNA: TGTGCCAGCAGCCTAGGACTAGCGCAAGAGACCCAGTACTTC. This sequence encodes CASSLGLAQETQYF.